This is a list of T cell receptor beta chains from one sample in a study of T cell responses to AZD1222 COVID-19 vaccine. This table comes from immunoSEQ multiplex PCR, and its TCRdb copy is limited to in-frame clones, with some not included. Among more than 95,000 clones listed, over 85% were seen once. The specimen was peripheral blood, collected on day 0 of AZD1222 vaccination. The receptors were gathered from an adult in good health. CDR3s include the opening cysteine and the closing phenylalanine or tryptophan. Fields, in order: D gene, V gene, clone size, J gene, CDR3 DNA, CDR3 protein. D genes are given only for firm matches. Clone sizes are given selectively: once, few, many, or a class where the clone is expanded.

>-|TRBV7-9|-|TRBJ2-7
TGTGCCAGCAGCTTATATGGGGGGAGCGAGCAGTACTTC
CASSLYGGSEQYF
>-|TRBV6-1|-|TRBJ1-6
TGTGCCAGCAGTGAAACCACCTATAATTCACCCCTCCACTTT
CASSETTYNSPLHF
>-|TRBV28|-|TRBJ1-1
TGTGCCAGCGTACGACAAATGAACACTGAAGCTTTCTTT
CASVRQMNTEAFF
>TRBD2|TRBV7-3|-|TRBJ2-2
TGTGCCAGCAGCCCCGGGACTAGCACCGGGGAGCTGTTTTTT
CASSPGTSTGELFF
>TRBD1|TRBV28|-|TRBJ2-7
TGTGCCGCCCAAAGCAGGGGGAAGTCCTACGAGCAGTACTTC
CAAQSRGKSYEQYF
>TRBD2|TRBV2|-|TRBJ2-3
TGTGCCAGCAGTGTAGCCAGCGGGGCAGATACGCAGTATTTT
CASSVASGADTQYF
>-|TRBV19|-|TRBJ2-1
TGTGCCAGTAGACGTCCAGCAGGGGAGCAGTTCTTC
CASRRPAGEQFF
>TRBD1|TRBV6-5|-|TRBJ2-1
TGTGCCAGCGAGGGACAGGCTGGCAATGAGCAGTTCTTC
CASEGQAGNEQFF
>TRBD1|TRBV7-9|-|TRBJ2-3
TGTGCCAGCAGCTCCGGACAGGGTGCAGATACGCAGTATTTT
CASSSGQGADTQYF
>-|TRBV5-4|once|TRBJ1-1
TGTGCCAGCAGCTCGGGGAGGACTGAAGCTTTCTTT
CASSSGRTEAFF
>TRBD1|TRBV29-1|-|TRBJ2-1
TGCAGCGTTGGGACAGGGTTCAATGAGCAGTTCTTC
CSVGTGFNEQFF
>TRBD2|TRBV14|-|TRBJ2-2
TGTGCCAGCAGCCAACTAGCGGGACACACCGGGGAGCTGTTTTTT
CASSQLAGHTGELFF
>-|TRBV12-3/TRBV12-4|-|TRBJ1-2
TGTGCCAGCAGTCCCATCTTCGAGGTCGGCTACACCTTC
CASSPIFEVGYTF
>TRBD1|TRBV24-1|-|TRBJ2-7
TGTGCCACCAGTCGGGACAGGGGAGGCGAGCAGTACTTC
CATSRDRGGEQYF
>TRBD1|TRBV12-3/TRBV12-4|-|TRBJ1-2
TGTGCCAGCAGTTTGGAGGGGGCAGGAGGCTACACCTTC
CASSLEGAGGYTF
>TRBD2|TRBV27|-|TRBJ2-5
TGTGCCAGCCGGACTAGCGGGAGGAGGCTTGGAGAGACCCAGTACTTC
CASRTSGRRLGETQYF
>-|TRBV2|once|TRBJ1-2
TGTGCCAGCAGTGTTGACGTTTATGGCTACACCTTC
CASSVDVYGYTF
>TRBD1|TRBV7-3|-|TRBJ2-4
TGTGCCAGCAGCTCTGGGACAGGGGAAAACATTCAGTACTTC
CASSSGTGENIQYF
>TRBD2|TRBV27|-|TRBJ2-2
TGTGCCAGCAGTGCCGGCCGGGGGGCCGGGGAGCTGTTTTTT
CASSAGRGAGELFF
>TRBD1|TRBV19|-|TRBJ1-3
TGTGCCAGTAGTGCCTTCGGGACAGGGAACGGAAACACCATATATTTT
CASSAFGTGNGNTIYF
>-|TRBV19|-|TRBJ2-5
TGTGCCAGTAAGGCCCAAGAGACCCAGTACTTC
CASKAQETQYF
>TRBD2|TRBV5-1|-|TRBJ2-1
TGCGCCAGCAGCAAAGGGACTAGCCTCTGGGATGAGCAGTTCTTC
CASSKGTSLWDEQFF
>-|TRBV27|-|TRBJ2-4
TGTGCCAGCAGCAGAAGGGATGCCAAAAACATTCAGTACTTC
CASSRRDAKNIQYF
>TRBD1|TRBV7-2|-|TRBJ2-3
TGTGCCAGCAGTTTGGACAGGAGCACAGATACGCAGTATTTT
CASSLDRSTDTQYF
>-|TRBV19|few|TRBJ2-7
TGTGCCAGTAGTAAAGCGGATGAACCATACGAGCAGTACTTC
CASSKADEPYEQYF
>TRBD1|TRBV2|-|TRBJ2-5
TGTGCCAGCAGCCAGACAGGGTCTAGTTGGGAGACCCAGTACTTC
CASSQTGSSWETQYF
>TRBD1|TRBV6-4|-|TRBJ2-5
TGTGCCAGCAACAAAACAGGGGACCAAGAGACCCAGTACTTC
CASNKTGDQETQYF
>-|TRBV6-6|once|TRBJ2-2
TGTGCCAGCAGACCCGGGACGGACGGTACCGGGGAGCTGTTTTTT
CASRPGTDGTGELFF
>TRBD1|TRBV5-6|-|TRBJ2-2
TGTGCCAGCAGCTCGGGACAGGGGGCGAGCACCGGGGAGCTGTTTTTT
CASSSGQGASTGELFF
>TRBD2|TRBV7-6|-|TRBJ2-7
TGTGCCAGCAGCTTAGGCACTAGCGGAACCTACGAGCAGTACTTC
CASSLGTSGTYEQYF
>-|TRBV3-1/TRBV3-2|-|TRBJ2-2
TGTGCCAGCACCCCCGTTAGCCCCATAGGGGAGCTGTTTTTT
CASTPVSPIGELFF
>-|TRBV12-3/TRBV12-4|-|TRBJ1-2
TGTGCCAGCAGTTTCGGTACAGATGGCTACACCTTC
CASSFGTDGYTF
>-|TRBV5-1|once|TRBJ2-1
TGCGCCAGCAGCTTGGAACTCAACTCCTACAATGAGCAGTTCTTC
CASSLELNSYNEQFF
>-|TRBV30|-|TRBJ1-3
TGTGCCTGGAGTGTTAAGGAAAGACCGGACCCCTCTGGAAACACCATATATTTT
CAWSVKERPDPSGNTIYF
>-|TRBV28|-|TRBJ1-1
TGTGCCAGTTTGATTCAGGGCACTGAAGCTTTCTTT
CASLIQGTEAFF
>-|TRBV2|-|TRBJ1-5
TGTGCCAGCAGTGTATGGGGATCTCAGCCCCAGCATTTT
CASSVWGSQPQHF
>-|TRBV21-1|few|TRBJ1-1
TGTGCCAGCAGCCAAGGGAGCGAACAGAACACTGAAGCTTTCTTT
CASSQGSEQNTEAFF
>-|TRBV15|-|TRBJ2-7
TGTGCCACCAGCAGAAAACCAGGGGACTACGAGCAGTACTTC
CATSRKPGDYEQYF
>-|TRBV2|-|TRBJ2-1
TGTGCCAGCAAGAGGAAGGACAGACCCTACAATGAGCAGTTCTTC
CASKRKDRPYNEQFF
>-|TRBV21-1|-|TRBJ2-4
TGTGCCAGCAGCAAAGCCCCGGGTCGGGGCAAAAACATTCAGTACTTC
CASSKAPGRGKNIQYF
>TRBD2|TRBV6-1|-|TRBJ2-7
TGTGCCAGCAGGACTAGCGGGGTGGCCTACGAGCAGTACTTC
CASRTSGVAYEQYF
>-|TRBV28|-|TRBJ1-4
TGTGCCAGCAGTTTAGTGGGCGGTGAGGGTGAAAAACTGTTTTTT
CASSLVGGEGEKLFF
>TRBD2|TRBV2|-|TRBJ2-1
TGTGCCAGCAGTGGGACTAGCGGGAGGGCCCTCTTAGGTGAGCAGTTCTTC
CASSGTSGRALLGEQFF
>-|TRBV15|-|TRBJ2-7
TGTGCCACCAGCAGGAAAAAGGGAGACTACGAGCAGTACTTC
CATSRKKGDYEQYF
>-|TRBV30|-|TRBJ1-6
TGTGCCTGGAGTTCCAACAGTAGGGCCCTCCACTTT
CAWSSNSRALHF
>TRBD2|TRBV7-2|-|TRBJ2-1
TGTGCCAGCAGCTTTAGCGGGTTGGGTTACAATGAGCAGTTCTTC
CASSFSGLGYNEQFF
>-|TRBV7-9|-|TRBJ2-7
TGTGCCAGCAGCTTAGCGGTCTCGCGTCACGAGCAGTACTTC
CASSLAVSRHEQYF
>-|TRBV12-3/TRBV12-4|-|TRBJ1-2
TGTGCCAGCAGTTTTGGGCCCACCGGCTACACCTTC
CASSFGPTGYTF
>-|TRBV5-1|-|TRBJ1-1
TGCGCCAGCTCATTGAGCCCGAACACTGAAGCTTTCTTT
CASSLSPNTEAFF
>-|TRBV9|-|TRBJ2-6
TGTGCCAGCAGCGTAGACGAGGGTTTCTCTGGGGCCAACGTCCTGACTTTC
CASSVDEGFSGANVLTF
>-|TRBV24-1|-|TRBJ1-1
TGTGCCGGCTCAAGCAGCCCCAACACTGAAGCTTTCTTT
CAGSSSPNTEAFF